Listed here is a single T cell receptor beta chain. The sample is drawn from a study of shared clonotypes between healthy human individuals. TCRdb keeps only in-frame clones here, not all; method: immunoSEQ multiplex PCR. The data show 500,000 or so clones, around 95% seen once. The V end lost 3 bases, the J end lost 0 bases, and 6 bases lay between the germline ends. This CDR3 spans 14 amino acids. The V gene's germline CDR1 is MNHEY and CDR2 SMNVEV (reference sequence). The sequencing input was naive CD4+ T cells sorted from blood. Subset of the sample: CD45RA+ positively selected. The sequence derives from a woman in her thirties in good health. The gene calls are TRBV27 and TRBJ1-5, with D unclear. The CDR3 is CASSLTYSNQPQHF. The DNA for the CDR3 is TGTGCCAGCAGTTTGACATATAGCAATCAGCCCCAGCATTTT.